The 3 T cell receptor beta chains in this list originate from one sample, sequenced in a study of T cells in localized non-small cell lung cancer. Sequencing used immunoSEQ multiplex PCR; TCRdb keeps in-frame clones, though not all of them. The repertoire holds fewer than 100,000 clones, with roughly 89% as singletons. The sequences come from peripheral blood, collected before any cancer treatment. Source of these receptors: a man aged 40-75 years with stage I squamous cell lung carcinoma.

This chain connects TRBV10-1 to TRBJ1-3; D not resolved. V shed 8 bases and J shed 3 bases, with 20 bases lying between them. Looked up from germline, CDR1 is WNHNN and CDR2 is SYGVQD (reference sequence). There are 16 residues in the CDR3. CDR3 protein: CASSPDLQACGNTIYF. The CDR3 DNA follows: TGCGCCAGCTCACCCGACCTGCAGGCTTGTGGAAACACCATATATTTT.

This clone was observed a few times. The rearrangement joins TRBV6-4 to TRBJ2-1; 12 bases map to TRBD1. The trim removed 4 bases at V and 8 bases at J, leaving 3 bases unmatched. Germline V gives CDR1 MRHNA, CDR2 SNTAGT. The CDR3 consists of 14 residues. CDR3 coding DNA: TGTGCCAGCAGTGCCGGGACAGGGGGCGATGAGCAGTTCTTC. Residues: CASSAGTGGDEQFF.

The J gene is TRBJ2-1, the V gene TRBV7-2; 9 bases map to TRBD2. The V gene's germline CDR1 is SGHTA and CDR2 FQGNSA. Trimming at V came to 5 bases and at J to 4 bases, leaving 9 bases not matched to a gene. The CDR3 extends over 16 amino acids. CDR3 protein: CASSPFNSGSYNEQFF. The CDR3, as DNA: TGTGCCAGCAGCCCGTTTAATAGCGGGAGTTACAATGAGCAGTTCTTC.